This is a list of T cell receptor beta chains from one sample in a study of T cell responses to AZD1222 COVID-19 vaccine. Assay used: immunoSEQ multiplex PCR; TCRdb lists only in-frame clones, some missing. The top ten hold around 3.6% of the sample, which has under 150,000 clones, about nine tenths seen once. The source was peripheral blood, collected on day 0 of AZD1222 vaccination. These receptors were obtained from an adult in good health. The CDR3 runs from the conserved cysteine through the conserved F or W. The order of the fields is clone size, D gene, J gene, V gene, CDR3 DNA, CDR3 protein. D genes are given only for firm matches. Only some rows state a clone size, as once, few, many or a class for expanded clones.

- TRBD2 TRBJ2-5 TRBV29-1 TGCAGCGTCGCACTAGCGGGAGCCCCAGAGACCCAGTACTTC CSVALAGAPETQYF
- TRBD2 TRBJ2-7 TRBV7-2 TGTGCCAGCAACCCCACCGGGACTAGCGGGAGGAGGTTGGGCGAGCAGTACTTC CASNPTGTSGRRLGEQYF
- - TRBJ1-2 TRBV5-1 TGCGCCAGCAGCTCGACCGGAGACCAAACGCGGGCGGGGGGAAACTTC CASSSTGDQTRAGGNF
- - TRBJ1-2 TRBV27 TGTGCCAGCAGCTGGCGGTATAACTATGGCTACACCTTC CASSWRYNYGYTF
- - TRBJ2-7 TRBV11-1 TGTGCCAGCGAGGCGGTCGCGGCCTACGAGCAGTACTTC CASEAVAAYEQYF
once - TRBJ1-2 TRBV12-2 TGTGCAAGTCGCCCCCAAGGACAGGGAACGAGGGGCTACACCTTC CASRPQGQGTRGYTF
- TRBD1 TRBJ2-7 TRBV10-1 TGCGCCAGCAGTAGACATAGGGGGCGCTGGACCTACGAGCAGTACTTC CASSRHRGRWTYEQYF
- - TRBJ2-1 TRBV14 TGTGCCAGCAGCCTTGTGACAGGTGACAATGAGCAGTTCTTC CASSLVTGDNEQFF
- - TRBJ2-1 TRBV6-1 TGTGCCAGCAGTGAACTGGGGGGGGGCCAGTCGAGGAATGAGCAGTTCTTC CASSELGGGQSRNEQFF
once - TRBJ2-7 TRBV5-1 TGCGCCAGCAGCCTGGACTACGAGCAGTACTTC CASSLDYEQYF
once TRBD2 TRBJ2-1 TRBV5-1 TGCGCCAGCAGCACCGGGACTAGCGGGGGTCTCTACAATGAGCAGTTCTTC CASSTGTSGGLYNEQFF
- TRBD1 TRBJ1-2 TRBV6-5 TGTGCCAGCAGCCAAACCGACAGGGGTCACGGCTACACCTTC CASSQTDRGHGYTF
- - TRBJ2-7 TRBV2 TGTGCCAGCATCTCAAGGGGTAAGGAGAACGAGCAGTACTTC CASISRGKENEQYF
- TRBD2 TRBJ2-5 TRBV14 TGTGCCAGCAGCCAAGAGTCGGGGGGCCAAGAGACCCAGTACTTC CASSQESGGQETQYF
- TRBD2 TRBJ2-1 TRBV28 TGTGCCAGCAGTCCCCAGGTTGCGACTAGCCATTATTACAATGAGCAGTTCTTC CASSPQVATSHYYNEQFF
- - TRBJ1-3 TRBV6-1 TGTGCCAGCAGTGACACTGCCGGAAACACCATATATTTT CASSDTAGNTIYF
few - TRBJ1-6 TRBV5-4 TGTGCCAGCAGCTTCAATCTCAATAATTCACCCCTCCACTTT CASSFNLNNSPLHF
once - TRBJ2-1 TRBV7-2 TGTGCCAGCAGCTTAGGGCCAGGGCCCCCCTACAATGAGCAGTTCTTC CASSLGPGPPYNEQFF
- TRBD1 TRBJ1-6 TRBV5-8 TGTGCCAGCAGCTTGATCCTCATATACCCGGACAGGGATAATTCACCCCTCCACTTT CASSLILIYPDRDNSPLHF
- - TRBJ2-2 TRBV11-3 TGTGCCAGCAGCTTAGGCCTCGGGCGTGGCACCGGGGAGCTGTTTTTT CASSLGLGRGTGELFF
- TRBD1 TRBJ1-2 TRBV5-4 TGTGCCAGCAGAAAGACAGGGGACCTCTATGGCTACACCTTC CASRKTGDLYGYTF
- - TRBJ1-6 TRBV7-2 TGTGCCAGCAGCTTAGAAGGGGGTAGTAATTCACCCCTCCACTTT CASSLEGGSNSPLHF
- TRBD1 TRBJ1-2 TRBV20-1 TGCAGTGCTGCAGGGGGCTATGGCTACACCTTC CSAAGGYGYTF
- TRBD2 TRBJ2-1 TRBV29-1 TGCAGCGTGGGGGAGCGGGGGTACAATGAGCAGTTCTTC CSVGERGYNEQFF
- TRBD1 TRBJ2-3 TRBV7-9 TGTGCCAGCAGCGCCGGACAGGGACCAGATACGCAGTATTTT CASSAGQGPDTQYF
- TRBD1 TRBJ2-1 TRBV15 TGTGCCACCAGCAGAGATAGGGACAGTTTATACAATGAGCAGTTCTTC CATSRDRDSLYNEQFF
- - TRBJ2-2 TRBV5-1 TGCGCCAGCAGCTTGGAAGCCAGCACCATTTTCACCGGGGAGCTGTTTTTT CASSLEASTIFTGELFF
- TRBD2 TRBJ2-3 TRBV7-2 TGTGCCAGCCGCCTAGCGGGGAGCACAGATACGCAGTATTTT CASRLAGSTDTQYF
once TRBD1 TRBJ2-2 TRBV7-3 TGTGCCAGCAGCTGGGACAGGAAGTGGACCGGGGAGCTGTTTTTT CASSWDRKWTGELFF
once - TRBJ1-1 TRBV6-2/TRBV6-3 TGTGCCAGCAGTTACCCCGGGATGAACACTGAAGCTTTCTTT CASSYPGMNTEAFF